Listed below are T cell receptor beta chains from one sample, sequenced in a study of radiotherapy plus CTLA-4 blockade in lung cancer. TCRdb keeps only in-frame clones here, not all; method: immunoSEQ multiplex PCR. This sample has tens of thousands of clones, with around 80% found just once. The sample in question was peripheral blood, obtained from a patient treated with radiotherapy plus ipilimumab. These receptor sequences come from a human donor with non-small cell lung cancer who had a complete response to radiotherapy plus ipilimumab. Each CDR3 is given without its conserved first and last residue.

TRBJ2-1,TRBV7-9,ASSSTNYNEQF
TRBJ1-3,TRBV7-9,ASSFRTDSSGNTIY
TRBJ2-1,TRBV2,ASSEYEEGYEQF
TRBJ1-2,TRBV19,ASSGRDSPYT
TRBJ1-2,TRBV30,AWGQIYGYT
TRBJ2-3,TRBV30,AWSPLGTFGGDTQY
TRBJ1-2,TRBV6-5,ASSYSSGGNYGYT
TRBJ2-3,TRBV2,ASTPGGPLTDTQY
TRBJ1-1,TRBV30,AWSLGLQKAF
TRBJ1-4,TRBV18,ASSPGSTNEKLF
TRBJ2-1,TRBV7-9,ASSLTSGGTYNEQF
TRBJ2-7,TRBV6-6,ASRTGGSYEQY
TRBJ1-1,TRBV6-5,ASSYGGVNTEAF
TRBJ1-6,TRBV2,ASSEQLSSPLH
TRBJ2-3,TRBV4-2,ASSQEFYSGRAKGTDTQY
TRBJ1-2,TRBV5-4,ASSLLGPLFYGYT
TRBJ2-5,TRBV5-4,ASSFTGTRETQY
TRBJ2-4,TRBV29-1,SVGDRADIQY
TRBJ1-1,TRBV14,ASRPGGGIGTEAF
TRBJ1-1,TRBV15,ATSRAEGWSTEAF
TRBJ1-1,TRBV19,ASNTRGGGSSTEAF
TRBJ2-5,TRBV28,ASRGNLQTQY
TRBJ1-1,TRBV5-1,ASYGMNTEAF
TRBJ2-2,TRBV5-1,ASSRTGGTGELF
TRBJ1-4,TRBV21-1,ASTLNEKLF
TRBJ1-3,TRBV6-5,ASIRRMGTGNTIY
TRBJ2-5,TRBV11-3,ASSRRGRWGETQY
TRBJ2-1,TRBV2,ASSVMTSGAGNEQF
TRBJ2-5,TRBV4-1,ASSFRGMDRGVIETQY
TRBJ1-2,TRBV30,AWRGQGLPNYGYT
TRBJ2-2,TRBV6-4,ASTRQAHTGELF
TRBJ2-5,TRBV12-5,ASGQGLAGAEETQY